Listed below are T cell receptor beta chains from one sample, sequenced in a study of post-analysis software for immune sequencing data. TCRdb called the PCR reads again in MiXCR, with one record for every CDR3 protein. The sample consists of 380,000 or so distinct CDR3 sequences, approximately 38% of them appearing once. What was sequenced was blood. The source of these receptors is a girl under 18 with multiple sclerosis. Both conserved end residues are part of each CDR3. D genes are given only for firm matches. Not every row has a clone size; where given, it reads once, few, many or a size class.

v_call,clone_size,d_call,j_call,cdr3_aa,cdr3_nt
TRBV20-1,few,NA,TRBJ2-5,CSAREWDQQETQYF,TGCAGTGCTAGAGAGTGGGACCAACAAGAGACCCAGTACTTC
TRBV20-1,few,NA,TRBJ2-7,CSARNAYEQYF,TGCAGTGCTAGAAACGCCTACGAGCAGTACTTC
TRBV7-2,NA,NA,TRBJ1-1,CASSLYGSGLEAFF,TGTGCCAGCAGCTTATATGGATCAGGCCTCGAAGCTTTCTTT
TRBV29-1,few,TRBD1,TRBJ2-5,CSTGPLGQSQETQYF,TGCAGCACCGGACCTTTGGGACAGTCACAAGAGACCCAGTACTTC
TRBV10-2,NA,NA,TRBJ2-7,CASSDGTVSYEQYF,TGCGCCAGCAGTGACGGGACGGTCTCCTACGAGCAGTACTTC
TRBV5-1,NA,TRBD2,TRBJ2-1,CASSRGGASYNEQFF,TGCGCCAGCAGCCGGGGGGGCGCCAGCTACAATGAGCAGTTCTTC
TRBV20-1,few,TRBD2,TRBJ2-4,CSALSGGAAKNIQYF,TGCAGTGCCCTTAGCGGGGGGGCTGCCAAAAACATTCAGTACTTC
TRBV5-5,few,TRBD1,TRBJ1-6,CASSLQQGTSSYNSPLHF,TGTGCCAGCAGCCTACAACAGGGGACGAGCTCCTATAATTCACCCCTCCACTTT
TRBV7-9,few,NA,TRBJ1-2,CASSPGTLTYNYGYTF,TGTGCCAGCAGCCCTGGGACCCTGACTTATAACTATGGCTACACCTTC
TRBV4-2,NA,NA,TRBJ2-1,CASSQDRARGNEQFF,TGTGCCAGCAGCCAAGATCGAGCGCGGGGCAATGAGCAGTTCTTC
TRBV12-3/TRBV12-4,NA,NA,TRBJ1-3,CASSLQGRNRNTIYF,TGTGCCAGCAGTTTACAAGGGCGCAACCGAAACACCATATATTTT
TRBV6-6,few,NA,TRBJ2-2,CASSLDLPSRELFF,TGTGCCAGCAGTTTAGACCTACCTTCGAGGGAGCTGTTTTTT
TRBV5-1,NA,NA,TRBJ2-2,CASSLAGQNTGELFF,TGCGCCAGCAGCTTGGCCGGACAGAACACCGGGGAGCTGTTTTTT
TRBV7-9,NA,NA,TRBJ2-3,CASSHRDTSRDTQYF,TGTGCCAGCAGTCACCGGGACACCAGCAGGGATACGCAGTATTTT
TRBV5-8,NA,TRBD1,TRBJ1-5,CASSPGQGLSNQPQHF,TGTGCCAGCAGTCCGGGACAGGGGCTCAGCAATCAGCCCCAGCATTTT
TRBV29-1,NA,NA,TRBJ1-2,CSVGIGKPSNYGYTF,TGCAGCGTTGGGATAGGGAAACCTTCTAACTATGGCTACACCTTC
TRBV20-1,NA,NA,TRBJ1-1,CSARDDIGNTEAFF,TGCAGTGCTAGAGACGATATCGGCAACACTGAAGCTTTCTTT
TRBV28,NA,TRBD1,TRBJ1-2,CASSLLLDRGSGYTF,TGTGCCAGCAGTTTACTACTCGACAGGGGTAGTGGCTACACCTTC
TRBV7-9,NA,NA,TRBJ2-7,CASSSPGGPSSYEQYF,TGTGCCAGCAGCTCACCCGGGGGCCCCAGCTCCTACGAGCAGTACTTC
TRBV19,NA,NA,TRBJ2-7,CASSSLQGTEYEQYF,TGTGCCAGTAGTTCTCTGCAGGGGACCGAGTACGAGCAGTACTTC
TRBV12-3/TRBV12-4,few,TRBD1,TRBJ1-4,CASRLQGAANEKLFF,TGTGCCAGCAGACTGCAGGGGGCGGCTAATGAAAAACTGTTTTTT
TRBV5-6,NA,NA,TRBJ2-3,CASSRRGIKNTDTQYF,TGTGCCAGCAGCCGCCGTGGGATCAAGAACACAGATACGCAGTATTTT
TRBV7-2,once,NA,TRBJ1-2,CASDTAGEGYTF,TGTGCCAGCGACACCGCAGGCGAGGGCTACACCTTC
TRBV5-1,many,NA,TRBJ2-5,CASSADGQEETQYF,TGCGCCAGCAGCGCGGACGGACAAGAAGAGACCCAGTACTTC
TRBV5-1,few,TRBD1,TRBJ1-4,CASSLSWTGKLFF,TGCGCCAGCAGCTTGTCGTGGACAGGGAAACTGTTTTTT
TRBV11-2,few,NA,TRBJ2-1,CASSLQAQVSYNEQFF,TGTGCCAGCAGCTTACAGGCTCAGGTCTCCTACAATGAGCAGTTCTTC
TRBV2,NA,NA,TRBJ1-1,CASTGGPNTEAFF,TGTGCCAGCACCGGTGGGCCGAACACTGAAGCTTTCTTT
TRBV20-1,few,NA,TRBJ1-1,CSAREAEAFF,TGCAGTGCTAGAGAGGCTGAAGCTTTCTTT
TRBV20-1,few,NA,TRBJ2-1,CSAAHRENEQFF,TGCAGTGCTGCCCACAGGGAGAATGAGCAGTTCTTC
TRBV12-3/TRBV12-4,NA,NA,TRBJ1-5,CASSFQGGNQPQHF,TGTGCCAGCAGTTTTCAGGGAGGCAATCAGCCCCAGCATTTT